This T cell receptor beta chain emerged from a study of T cells in Graves' hyperthyroidism and ophthalmopathy. Findings and limits, study-wide: In validation, the model predicted ophthalmopathy. These predictions came a median roughly six months before onset.

This clonotype was counted many times. Its antigen is still unknown. Reasons for excluding patients were uncontrolled infection, other autoimmune disease, pregnancy or lactation. A sample of blood taken at first hyperthyroidism diagnosis preceded any ophthalmopathy symptoms. The PBMCs were taken from around 9.1 ml of fresh peripheral blood. The V gene lost 9 bases and the J gene lost 4 bases, with 15 bases spanning the gap. Looked up from germline, CDR1 is LNHDA and CDR2 is SQIVND (reference sequence). This CDR3 region has 13 residues. RNA transcripts provided the source from which TCR beta CDR3 regions were amplified. The HTBI primer set was used in a first-round RT-PCR of the TCR CDR3. TCRdb reanalysed the multiplex PCR reads using MiXCR and keeps one entry per CDR3 protein. The profile shows 280,000 or so distinct CDR3 sequences, 20% to 25% of them singletons.

This sequence was found in a middle-aged man with Graves' hyperthyroidism that later progressed to Graves' ophthalmopathy. J is TRBJ2-5 and V is TRBV19; the D call may be TRBD1 or TRBD2 (5 bases each). Sequencing was carried out using blood. In DNA form, the CDR3 reads TGTGCCAGCCAGACCAGGGACGGAGAGACCCAGTACTTC. This translates into CASQTRDGETQYF.